The 28 T cell receptor beta chains below come from one sample, sequenced in a study of human T cells and chemical hapten exposure. Time point denoted: patch test 1, 2 weeks after DPC sensitization. Treatment: therapeutic diphenylcyclopropenone sensitization with weekly scalp DPC. TCRdb itself ran the RACE reads through MiXCR, one entry per CDR3 protein. This table has 74,000 or so distinct CDR3 sequences, 10% appearing once. The sample in question was whole blood, obtained in connection with sensitization to the hapten diphenylcyclopropenone (DPC). These receptor sequences come from a woman between 45 and 60 years old with alopecia areata. Some clones in this sample may be carry-over from other donors' samples.

This clonotype was seen more than once but under ten times. This chain connects TRBV11-3 to TRBJ2-6; D tentatively reads TRBD1 or TRBD2 (5 bases each). The germline V gene encodes CDR1 SGHNT and CDR2 YENEEA. Trimming pared 2 bases from V and 2 bases from J, leaving 10 bases between. CDR3 size: 16 residues. CDR3: CASSLPRDPGANVLTF. DNA of the CDR3: TGTGCCAGCAGCTTACCCAGGGACCCTGGGGCCAACGTCCTGACTTTC.

The rearrangement links TRBV11-2 to TRBJ1-5; the match to TRBD1 covers 8 bases. J lost 4 bases, V lost 5 bases, and 10 bases had no gene match. Germline CDR1 is SGHAT and CDR2 is FQNNGV. The CDR3 has 16 amino acids. CDR3: CASSPWTGRANQPQHF. DNA of the CDR3: TGTGCCAGCAGCCCATGGACAGGGCGGGCGAATCAGCCCCAGCATTTT.

J is TRBJ2-7 and V is TRBV29-1, with 7 nucleotides matching TRBD1. The CDR3 extends over 13 amino acids. V trimming: 7 bases; J trimming: 0 bases; junction bases outside the gene matches: 6. CDR1 and CDR2 (germline): SQVTM, ANQGSEA. This CDR3 is CSGDSTYSYEQYF. The CDR3 DNA reads TGCAGCGGGGACAGTACCTACTCCTACGAGCAGTACTTC.

The V and J genes are TRBV6-6 and TRBJ1-2; the D is unclear. The CDR3 loop spans 12 amino acids. CDR1 is MNHNY and CDR2 is SVGAGI in the germline V gene (reference sequence). The germline V and J ends were trimmed by 4 bases and 8 bases, with 11 bases remaining between them. The CDR3 DNA is TGTGCCAGCAGTTTCCCGGATGCGGGCTACACCTTC. It codes for CASSFPDAGYTF.

This clonotype was counted at least ten times. The V and J genes are TRBV5-1 and TRBJ1-2; no firm D call. This CDR3 comprises 13 residues. Trimming took off 4 bases at V and 6 bases at J, with 13 bases between the two ends. Germline V gene data show CDR1 as SGHRS and CDR2 as YFSETQ. Here the CDR3 DNA reads TGCGCCAGCAGCCTGGAATGGGCAGATGGCTACACCTTC. It encodes CASSLEWADGYTF. Supplemented by reference TRBV5-1 and TRBJ1-2, the full variable domain reads KAGVTQTPRYLIKTRGQQVTLSCSPISGHRSVSWYQQTPGQGLQFLFEYFSETQRNKGNFPGRFSGRQFSNSRSEMNVSTLELGDSALYLCASSLEWADGYTFGSGTRLTVV.

This chain joins TRBV7-9 and TRBJ1-1; D not resolved. The CDR3 spans 15 residues. Trimming took 5 bases from V and 2 from J, leaving 15 bases between them. CDR1 and CDR2 (germline): SEHNR, FQNEAQ (reference sequence). DNA for the CDR3: TGTGCCAGCAGCAATGGGCCAGCTACTAACACTGAAGCTTTCTTT. It yields the protein CASSNGPATNTEAFF. Full variable domain (rest looked up from reference TRBV7-9 and TRBJ1-1): DTGVSQNPRHKITKRGQNVTFRCDPISEHNRLYWYRQTLGQGPEFLTYFQNEAQLEKSRLLSDRFSAERPKGSFSTLEIQRTEQGDSAMYLCASSNGPATNTEAFFGQGTRLTVV.

In this sample, this clonotype turned up many times. The rearrangement joins TRBV11-2 to TRBJ2-1; 10 bases map to TRBD2. This CDR3 comprises 17 residues. V was pared by 2 bases and J by 1 base, with 5 bases of the junction left unmatched. Germline CDR1 is SGHAT and CDR2 is FQNNGV. CDR3 sequence reads: CASSLRQAGGSYNEQFF. DNA of the CDR3: TGTGCCAGCAGCTTACGCCAAGCGGGAGGGTCCTACAATGAGCAGTTCTTC.

This sequence joins TRBV18 and TRBJ1-5; TRBD1 is a possible D gene (5 bases). V lost 5 bases to trimming and J lost 0 bases, with 17 bases between them. The germline CDR1 and CDR2 sequences are KGHSH and LQKENI. The CDR3 spans 17 residues. In DNA form, the CDR3 reads TGTGCCAGCTCAGGGGGAGGTATGGTGAATAGCAATCAGCCCCAGCATTTT. Its protein product is CASSGGGMVNSNQPQHF.

This clonotype has a handful of counts. The chain uses TRBV29-1 and TRBJ1-5, with 9 positions matching TRBD1. The germline gives CDR1 SQVTM, CDR2 ANQGSEA. This CDR3 region has 12 residues. V gave up 6 bases and J gave up 6 bases; unmatched junction bases: 3. The CDR3 region is CSVGQGTQPQHF. CDR3 sequence (DNA): TGCAGCGTCGGACAGGGGACTCAGCCCCAGCATTTT.

Of note for this clonotype: The junction does not match germline at one end; this may be a read error. V is TRBV11-2 and J is TRBJ2-5, with D unresolved. The germline V gene has CDR1 SGHAT and CDR2 FQNNGV. The CDR3 has 14 residues. Here the CDR3 DNA reads TGTGCCAGCAGCTTAGATAACCCCGACGGCCCCAGAGACTTC. It translates to CASSLDNPDGPRDF. The full variable domain, in which reference TRBV11-2 and TRBJ2-5 provide the parts outside the CDR3, is EAGVAQSPRYKIIEKRQSVAFWCNPISGHATLYWYQQILGQGPKLLIQFQNNGVVDDSQLPKDRFSAERLKGVDSTLKIQPAKLEDSAVYLCASSLDNPDGPRDFGPGTRLLVL.

This chain connects TRBV20-1 to TRBJ2-5; 8 nucleotides line up with TRBD2. The length of the CDR3 is 16 residues. The V gene's germline CDR1 is DFQATT and CDR2 SNEGSKA (reference sequence). J was trimmed by 0 bases and V by 5 bases; bases with no gene match: 11. CDR3 amino acids: CSALQGIAGHQETQYF. The CDR3 bases are TGCAGTGCTCTACAAGGAATAGCGGGGCACCAAGAGACCCAGTACTTC.

The chain uses TRBV29-1 and TRBJ2-4; no reliable D call. Trimming took off 4 bases at V and 5 bases at J, with 3 bases between the two ends. The CDR3 has 10 residues. From germline, CDR1 is SQVTM and CDR2 ANQGSEA. The CDR3: CSVAENIQYF. CDR3 nucleotide sequence: TGCAGCGTTGCAGAAAACATTCAGTACTTC. Supplemented by reference TRBV29-1 and TRBJ2-4, the full variable domain reads SAVISQKPSRDICQRGTSLTIQCQVDSQVTMMFWYRQQPGQSLTLIATANQGSEATYESGFVIDKFPISRPNLTFSTLTVSNMSPEDSSIYLCSVAENIQYFGAGTRLSVL.

The chain links TRBV9 to TRBJ2-7; D not certain. Trimming took 0 bases from V and 1 from J, leaving 14 bases between them. Germline V gene sequence: CDR1 SGDLS, CDR2 YYNGEE. This CDR3 spans 16 amino acids. The CDR3 nucleotides read TGTGCCAGCAGCGTAGTAGTGCCATACGAGTCCTACGAGCAGTACTTC. Translated: CASSVVVPYESYEQYF.

In its sample, this clonotype was seen many times. The V call is TRBV10-3, the J call TRBJ2-1, with D uncertain. Trimming stripped 4 bases from V and 0 bases from J, with 7 bases between. Germline values: CDR1 ENHRY, CDR2 SYGVKD. The CDR3 is 14 residues long. The CDR3 reads CAISGAVSYNEQFF. The CDR3 DNA is TGTGCCATCAGTGGTGCAGTCTCCTACAATGAGCAGTTCTTC.

This clonotype was counted a few times. The chain employs TRBV29-1 and TRBJ2-1, with TRBD2 matching over 8 bases. The CDR3 has 13 amino acids. With 4 bases clipped from V and 2 bases from J, the junction kept 1 base outside the gene matches. Germline V gene sequence: CDR1 SQVTM, CDR2 ANQGSEA. The CDR3 loop is CSVALAAYNEQFF. As DNA, the CDR3 is TGCAGCGTTGCACTAGCGGCCTACAATGAGCAGTTCTTC.

This clonotype showed up just a few times. The gene calls are TRBV6-1 and TRBJ1-4; D is undetermined. The CDR3 runs 14 residues. The germline V gene has CDR1 MNHNS and CDR2 SASEGT. Trimming left V 5 bases short and J 4 bases short, with 11 bases between. The CDR3: CASSQNGLNEKLFF. Written as DNA, the CDR3 is TGTGCCAGCAGTCAGAACGGGCTTAATGAAAAACTGTTTTTT.

This clonotype appeared many times. Here the CDR3 reads CASSTQYEQYF. Here the CDR3 DNA reads TGTGCCAGTAGTACCCAATACGAGCAGTACTTC. The V gene is TRBV19, the J gene TRBJ2-7; no firm D call. V gave up 4 bases and J gave up 4 bases, with 5 bases separating them. This CDR3 contains 11 residues. In germline, CDR1 is LNHDA, CDR2 SQIVND (reference sequence).

This clonotype has ten or more counts. The gene calls are TRBV6-5 and TRBJ2-7, with D unclear. The CDR3 is 13 residues long. Germline V gene lookup returns CDR1 MNHEY and CDR2 SVGAGI. V was shortened by 7 bases and J by 2 bases, with 12 bases between the two germline ends. Here the CDR3 reads CASTRPMTYEQYF. DNA for the CDR3: TGTGCCAGCACCCGCCCAATGACCTACGAGCAGTACTTC.

The rearrangement uses TRBV14 and TRBJ2-7, with D perhaps matching TRBD1 or TRBD2 (5 bases each). There are 15 residues in the CDR3. Germline V gives CDR1 SGHDN, CDR2 FVKESK. V shed 1 base and J shed 3 bases, with 13 bases lying between them. CDR3 nucleotides: TGTGCCAGCAGCCAAGGCCTCGGGGCTGTCTACGAGCAGTACTTC. As protein: CASSQGLGAVYEQYF.

The chain has TRBV20-1 and TRBJ2-2; perhaps TRBD2 as D (6 bases). CDR3 length equals 17 residues. Trimming removed 3 bases at V and 4 bases at J, with 21 bases between. Germline V gives CDR1 DFQATT, CDR2 SNEGSKA (reference sequence). For the CDR3, the DNA is TGCAGTGCTAGGGGCGCGGGAAGCGCGACACGCACCGGGGAGCTGTTTTTT. Translated, it gives CSARGAGSATRTGELFF.

This clonotype occurred a few times. This rearrangement joins TRBV18 to TRBJ1-6, with D possibly TRBD1 on 5 matching bases. Trimming removed 2 bases from V and 5 bases from J, with 10 bases in between. CDR1 and CDR2 (germline): KGHSH, LQKENI. The CDR3 runs to 15 residues. The CDR3 DNA reads TGTGCCAGCTCACCATTGCAGGGTCATAATTCACCCCTCCACTTT. Translating it yields CASSPLQGHNSPLHF. The full variable domain, completed using reference TRBV18 and TRBJ1-6, is NAGVMQNPRHLVRRRGQEARLRCSPMKGHSHVYWYRQLPEEGLKFMVYLQKENIIDESGMPKERFSAEFPKEGPSILRIQQVVRGDSAAYFCASSPLQGHNSPLHFGNGTRLTVT.

This clonotype was picked up many times. The chain recombines TRBV30 with TRBJ2-7; TRBD1 might be the D (6 bases). V was clipped by 3 bases and J by 9 bases, with 12 bases between them. This CDR3 contains 11 residues. Germline V gene lookup returns CDR1 GTSNPN and CDR2 SVGIG (reference sequence). CDR3 nucleotide sequence: TGTGCCTGGAGCCGCAGGGGAAGGCAGTACTTC. Translated: CAWSRRGRQYF.

This clonotype showed up just a few times. This chain links TRBV29-1 with TRBJ1-1; D is unclear. The CDR3 consists of 12 residues. V was cut by 7 bases and J by 1 base, with 10 bases left in between. Germline assignment: CDR1 SQVTM and CDR2 ANQGSEA. In nucleotides, the CDR3 is TGCAGCGGTAATCAACCGAACACTGAAGCTTTCTTT. Its protein product is CSGNQPNTEAFF.

The chain combines TRBV12-2 with TRBJ2-7; the tabulated D call, TRBD2, remains unverified against the DNA. TRBV12-2 is flagged as a pseudogene. The CDR3 sequence is 13 residues long. CDR3 protein: CASRLRTAYEQYF. The CDR3, as DNA: TGTGCAAGTCGCTTACGGACCGCTTACGAGCAGTACTTC.

The rearrangement uses TRBV7-2 and TRBJ1-5, with 9 nucleotides matching TRBD1. Germline trimming cut 2 bases from V and 6 bases from J; bases unmatched to any gene: 2. The germline CDR1 and CDR2 sequences are SGHTA and FQGNSA. This CDR3 spans 14 amino acids. The CDR3, as DNA: TGTGCCAGCAGCTTAACAGGGGGCGGTCAGCCCCAGCATTTT. This translates into CASSLTGGGQPQHF. The full variable domain, rest sourced from reference TRBV7-2 and TRBJ1-5, is GAGVSQSPSNKVTEKGKDVELRCDPISGHTALYWYRQSLGQGLEFLIYFQGNSAPDKSGLPSDRFSAERTGGSVSTLTIQRTQQEDSAVYLCASSLTGGGQPQHFGDGTRLSIL.

This clonotype was counted ten times or more. V gene TRBV12-5 combines with J gene TRBJ1-5; D unclear. The CDR3 runs 15 residues. The V gene's germline CDR1 is LGHNT and CDR2 FRNRAP. Trimming removed 2 bases from V and 0 bases from J, with 8 bases in between. The CDR3 is CASGLTTSSNQPQHF. The CDR3 nucleotides read TGTGCTAGTGGTTTGACGACAAGTAGCAATCAGCCCCAGCATTTT.

This clonotype showed up just a few times. The chain joins TRBV29-1 to TRBJ2-5; 13 bases align to TRBD2. After removal of 3 bases from V and 5 bases from J, the junction contained 9 bases not matched to a gene. The CDR3 has 16 amino acids. Germline V gives CDR1 SQVTM, CDR2 ANQGSEA. The CDR3 loop is CSVDGLAGAPAETQYF. CDR3 bases: TGCAGCGTTGATGGACTAGCGGGGGCCCCCGCCGAGACCCAGTACTTC.

Points on this clonotype: At one end, the junction sequence differs from germline, possibly due to a read error. In DNA, the CDR3 is TGTGCCAGCAGCTTAGATGGACAGTTTTCGGTTTTC. Amino acid sequence: CASSLDGQFSVF. The V gene is TRBV11-2, the J gene TRBJ1-4; D is possibly TRBD1 (6 bases). Germline assignment: CDR1 SGHAT and CDR2 FQNNGV. The CDR3 length is 12 residues.